This T cell receptor (beta chain) comes out of a study of Ad26.COV2.S vaccination and SARS-CoV-2 variants. Generated by immunoSEQ multiplex PCR, the TCRdb table keeps only in-frame clones and is missing some. The sample yields under 400,000 clones, around 86% seen once. The CDR3 length is 15 residues. Germline V gene sequence: CDR1 LGHDT, CDR2 YNNKEL (reference sequence). V shed 1 base and J shed 0 bases, with 9 bases lying between them. Treatment specified: about 20 received Ad26.COV2.S at low or high dose, single or two shots; roughly 5 received placebo; per-sample allocation not given. Following the first vaccine or placebo injection, samples were taken on day 63.

Sequencing was performed on peripheral blood, taken in a trial of Ad26.COV2.S vaccine versus placebo. The chain employs TRBV3-1 (or the pseudogene TRBV3-2) and TRBJ2-5; D is tentatively TRBD1 or TRBD2 (5 bases each). The sequence was obtained from a person aged 18-60 years who received the Ad26.COV2.S COVID-19 vaccine or a placebo. CDR3 protein: CASSQVGGDQETQYF. The DNA of the CDR3 is TGTGCCAGCAGCCAAGTTGGGGGAGACCAAGAGACCCAGTACTTC.